This record concerns one T cell receptor (beta chain) sequence. The sample originates from a study of cytomegalovirus exposure and HLA in healthy donors. There are 15 residues in the CDR3. The trim removed 4 bases at V and 5 bases at J, leaving 6 bases unmatched. Germline V gene data show CDR1 as SGHDT and CDR2 as YYEEEE. 60 Vbeta and 13 Jbeta primers were used in PCR. Method: immunoSEQ multiplex PCR; TCRdb's copy keeps in-frame clones and lacks some. The specimen's table records 130,000 or so clones. The material sequenced was PBMCs. This receptor was obtained from a man between 18 and 35 years old in good health and CMV-seronegative. The rearrangement links TRBV5-6 to TRBJ1-4, with 9 bases aligning to TRBD1. The DNA of the CDR3 is TGTGCCAGCAGCGGGGGGACAGGGCCCAATGAAAAACTGTTTTTT. It encodes CASSGGTGPNEKLFF.